This T cell receptor (beta chain) was documented in a study of blood T cell repertoires in COVID-19. Study in general: COVID-19 samples, acute and convalescent, were from the United States, Italy and Spain. PBMCs, B-cell-depleted T cells, or T cells provided the cDNA or gDNA that made up the material.

Germline assignment: CDR1 SGHVS and CDR2 FNYEAQ. The CDR3 has 15 amino acids. With V trimmed by 3 bases and J by 8 bases, 6 bases remained unmatched. Study processing details: Nucleated cell counts were estimated from reference gene primer amplification. Using immunoSEQ multiplex PCR, the repertoire was profiled, and TCRdb retains in-frame clones only, with some absent. Clone size and V and J calls were adopted from that table, with D and trimming inferred from the DNA. The sample shows about 14,000 clones, roughly nine tenths of them seen only once. The V and J genes are TRBV7-6 and TRBJ1-4; TRBD1 agrees at 10 bases. The TCR was taken from a man in his fifties with active COVID-19. Material: peripheral blood. CDR3 sequence: CASSFGTGVGEKLFF. CDR3 sequence (DNA): TGTGCCAGCAGCTTTGGGACAGGGGTGGGAGAAAAACTGTTTTTT.